The sequence of this T cell receptor beta chain was determined in a study of blood T cell repertoires in COVID-19. Study in general: COVID-19 samples from acute and convalescent phases originated in the United States, Italy and Spain. Sample material is recorded as cDNA or gDNA derived from T cells, B-cell-depleted T cells, or PBMCs.

How the authors handled the data: Reference gene primer amplification gave nucleated cell count estimates. TCRdb keeps only in-frame clones here, not all; method: immunoSEQ multiplex PCR. V and J calls and clone size are copied from that table; D and trimming were computed from the DNA. The sample holds about 110,000 clones, around 89% seen once. The CDR3 sequence is 14 residues long. Germline CDR1 reads SGHRS; CDR2 reads YFSETQ. J lost 6 bases, V lost 3 bases, and 8 bases had no gene match. This TCR was recovered from a man in his forties with active or convalescent COVID-19. Specimen: peripheral blood. V and J are TRBV5-1 and TRBJ2-7; 8 bases are a match to TRBD2. CDR3 in amino acids: CASSSAKTSGEQYF. DNA of the CDR3: TGCGCCAGCAGCTCGGCTAAAACTAGCGGCGAGCAGTACTTC.